This T cell receptor beta chain derives from a study of blood T cell repertoires in COVID-19. About the study: COVID-19 samples from acute and convalescent phases originated in the United States, Italy and Spain. PBMCs, B-cell-depleted T cells, or T cells provided the cDNA or gDNA that made up the material.

V shed 0 bases and J shed 2 bases, with 3 bases lying between them. The V gene's germline CDR1 is SGDLS and CDR2 YYNGEE. The CDR3 has 13 amino acids. Original processing notes: Scientists estimated how many nucleated cells there were by amplifying reference gene primers. Produced via immunoSEQ multiplex PCR; TCRdb's table is partial and in-frame only. The DNA was the basis for D and trimming; V, J and clone size are from that table. The repertoire has approximately 340,000 clones, about 83% of them found once; the top ten carry 3%. The chain combines TRBV9 with TRBJ2-1; D remains ambiguous. This sequence originates from a man aged 25 to 40 with active or convalescent COVID-19. The sequenced material came from peripheral blood. CDR3 residues: CASSVDTYNEQFF. CDR3 sequence (DNA): TGTGCCAGCAGCGTAGACACCTACAATGAGCAGTTCTTC.